The entry that follows covers one T cell receptor beta chain sequence. Germline lookup yields CDR1 SGHTA and CDR2 FQGNSA. The CDR3 spans 16 residues. Unmatched junction bases numbered 17, after V lost 7 bases and J lost 6 bases. TCRdb reanalysed the RT-PCR reads using MiXCR and keeps one entry per CDR3 protein. This sample has hundreds of thousands of distinct CDR3 sequences; 14% occur once, and the top ten carry 3.6%. Material for sequencing was memory CD4+ T cells from blood. The sequence derives from a female donor in good health, serving as a healthy control. The gene calls are TRBV7-2 and TRBJ1-2; the match to TRBD1 covers 7 bases. This chain's CDR3 is CASTFSPRQGGNGYTF. The CDR3 nucleotides are TGTGCCAGCACTTTCTCCCCCCGACAGGGCGGGAATGGCTACACCTTC. The variable domain in full, completed from reference TRBV7-2 and TRBJ1-2, reads GAGVSQSPSNKVTEKGKDVELRCDPISGHTALYWYRQSLGQGLEFLIYFQGNSAPDKSGLPSDRFSAERTGGSVSTLTIQRTQQEDSAVYLCASTFSPRQGGNGYTFGSGTRLTVV.